This TCR beta chain was captured in a study of STAT5B mutations in CD4+ large granular lymphocyte leukemia. Study-level results: Compared with healthy controls (2/35), patient top clones favored TRBV06 (8/27).

Source study methods: The detection floor for productive clonotype frequency was 2.59 x 10-5. Data came from immunoSEQ multiplex PCR; TCRdb stores just in-frame clones and leaves some out. V and J calls and clone size are as listed in that table; D and trimming were resolved from the DNA. Altogether tens of thousands of clones are present, 65% to 70% being singletons, with the ten largest covering 1.5% to 2%. The CDR3 runs to 14 residues. Trimming pared 7 bases from V and 6 bases from J, leaving 16 bases between. CDR1 SQVTM and CDR2 ANQGSEA come from the germline V gene. This clone was detected once. Its antigen is not known.

The specimen was CD4+ T cells from blood buffy coats. This chain links TRBV29-1 with TRBJ1-6; weak D call: TRBD1 (6 bases). This TCR was sampled from a human donor in good health. CDR3 nucleotide sequence: TGCAGCGCCCGGAGCGGACAGACTAATTCACCCCTCCACTTT. This sequence encodes CSARSGQTNSPLHF. Based on the CDR3 plus reference TRBV29-1 and TRBJ1-6, the full variable domain is SAVISQKPSRDICQRGTSLTIQCQVDSQVTMMFWYRQQPGQSLTLIATANQGSEATYESGFVIDKFPISRPNLTFSTLTVSNMSPEDSSIYLCSARSGQTNSPLHFGNGTRLTVT.